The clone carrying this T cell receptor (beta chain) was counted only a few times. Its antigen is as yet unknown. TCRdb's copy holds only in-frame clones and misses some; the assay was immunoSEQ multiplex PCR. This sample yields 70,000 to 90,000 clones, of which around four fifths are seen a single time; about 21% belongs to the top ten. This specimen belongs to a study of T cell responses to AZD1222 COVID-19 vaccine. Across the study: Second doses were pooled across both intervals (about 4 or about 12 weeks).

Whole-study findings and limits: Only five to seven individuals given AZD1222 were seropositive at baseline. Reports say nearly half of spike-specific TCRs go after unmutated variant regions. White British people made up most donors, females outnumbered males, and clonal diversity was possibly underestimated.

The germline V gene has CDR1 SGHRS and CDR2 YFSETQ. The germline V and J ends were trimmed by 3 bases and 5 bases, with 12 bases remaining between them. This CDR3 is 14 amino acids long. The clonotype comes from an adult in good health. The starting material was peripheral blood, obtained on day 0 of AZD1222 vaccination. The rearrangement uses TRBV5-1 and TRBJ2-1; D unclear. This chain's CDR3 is CASSWSGPDNEQFF. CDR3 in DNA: TGCGCCAGCAGCTGGTCGGGTCCCGACAATGAGCAGTTCTTC.